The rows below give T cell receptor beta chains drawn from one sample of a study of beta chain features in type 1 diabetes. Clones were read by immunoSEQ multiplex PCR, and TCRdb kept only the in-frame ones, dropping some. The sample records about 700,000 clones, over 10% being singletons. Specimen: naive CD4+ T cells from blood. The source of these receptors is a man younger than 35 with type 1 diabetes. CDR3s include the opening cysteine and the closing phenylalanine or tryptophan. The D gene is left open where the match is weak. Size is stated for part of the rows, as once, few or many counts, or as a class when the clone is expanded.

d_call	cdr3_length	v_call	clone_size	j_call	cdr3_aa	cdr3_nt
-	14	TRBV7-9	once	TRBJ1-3	CASSFSGAGNTIYF	TGTGCCAGCAGCTTTTCGGGAGCTGGAAACACCATATATTTT
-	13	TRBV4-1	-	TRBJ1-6	CASSQVLDSPLHF	TGCGCCAGCAGCCAAGTCTTGGATTCACCCCTCCACTTT
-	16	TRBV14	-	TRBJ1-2	CASSQVAGWANYGYTF	TGTGCCAGCAGCCAAGTTGCAGGGTGGGCTAACTATGGCTACACCTTC
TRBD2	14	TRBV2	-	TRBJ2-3	CASSERDYTDTQYF	TGTGCCAGCAGTGAAAGGGACTACACAGATACGCAGTATTTT
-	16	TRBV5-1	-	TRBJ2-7	CASSNGGTIRFYEQYF	TGCGCCAGCAGCAACGGGGGAACAATAAGATTCTACGAGCAGTACTTC
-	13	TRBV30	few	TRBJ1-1	CAWSAGGSTEAFF	TGTGCCTGGAGTGCCGGAGGGAGCACTGAAGCTTTCTTT
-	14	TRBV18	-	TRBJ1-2	CASSPRREYYGYTF	TGTGCCAGCTCACCCAGGAGGGAATACTATGGCTACACCTTC
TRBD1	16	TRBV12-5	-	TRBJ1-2	CASVLPDREYNYGYTF	TGTGCTAGTGTTCTCCCGGACAGGGAATATAACTATGGCTACACCTTC
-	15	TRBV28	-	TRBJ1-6	CASSLGALQNSPLHF	TGTGCCAGCAGTTTAGGGGCGCTACAGAATTCACCCCTCCACTTT
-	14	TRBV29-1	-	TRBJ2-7	CSVAGTLGSYEQYF	TGCAGCGTGGCCGGGACATTGGGATCCTACGAGCAGTACTTC
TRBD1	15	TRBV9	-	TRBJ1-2	CASRKTGGPNYGYTF	TGTGCCAGCAGAAAGACAGGGGGGCCTAACTATGGCTACACCTTC
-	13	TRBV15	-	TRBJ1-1	CATTLGLNTEAFF	TGTGCCACCACCCTGGGTCTTAACACTGAAGCTTTCTTT
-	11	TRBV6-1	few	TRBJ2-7	CASSQTYEQYF	TGTGCCAGCAGTCAGACCTACGAGCAGTACTTC
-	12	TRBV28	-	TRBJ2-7	CASCERTYEQYF	TGTGCCAGCTGCGAAAGGACCTACGAGCAGTACTTC
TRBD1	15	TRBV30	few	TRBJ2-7	CAWSPPGGQSDEQYF	TGTGCCTGGAGTCCCCCAGGGGGACAGTCTGACGAGCAGTACTTC
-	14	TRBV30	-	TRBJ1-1	CAWSVSSGGTEAFF	TGTGCCTGGAGTGTTTCGTCGGGTGGCACTGAAGCTTTCTTT
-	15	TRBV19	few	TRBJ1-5	CASSDRGARAEPQHF	TGTGCCAGTAGTGATAGGGGGGCGCGGGCAGAACCCCAGCATTTT
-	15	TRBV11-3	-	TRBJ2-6	CASSLGQPGANVLTF	TGTGCCAGCAGCTTAGGACAGCCCGGGGCCAACGTCCTGACTTTC
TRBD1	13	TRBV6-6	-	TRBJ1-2	CASRGQGNYGYTF	TGTGCCAGCAGGGGACAGGGGAACTATGGCTACACCTTC
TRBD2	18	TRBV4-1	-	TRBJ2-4	CASSQGLQAGAEKNIQYF	TGCGCCAGCAGCCAAGGGTTACAAGCGGGGGCCGAGAAAAACATTCAGTACTTC
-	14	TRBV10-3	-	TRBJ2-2	CAISESGNTGELFF	TGTGCCATCAGTGAGTCTGGGAACACCGGGGAGCTGTTTTTT
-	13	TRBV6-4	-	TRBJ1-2	CASRPSGNYGYTF	TGTGCCAGCAGACCGTCGGGTAACTATGGCTACACCTTC
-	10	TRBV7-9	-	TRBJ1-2	CASSLEGDTF	TGTGCCAGCAGCTTGGAGGGAGACACCTTC
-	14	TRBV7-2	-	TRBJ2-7	CASSDDRFPYEQYF	TGTGCCAGCAGCGACGACAGATTCCCCTACGAGCAGTACTTC